This TCR beta chain was recovered during a study of shared clonotypes between healthy human individuals. Study outcomes and limitations: Compared with memory subsets, naive subsets generally had larger estimated richness. The diversity represented, both genetic and in exposure history, was limited by few donors.

Replicate PCRs for sorted subsets used around 190 ng DNA; this equaled 30,000 to 35,000 T cell genomes. Profiled with immunoSEQ multiplex PCR; TCRdb holds only in-frame clones, not every one. The table records millions of clones, about 92% of them present only once. Per the germline V gene, CDR1 is MGHRA and CDR2 is YSYEKL. The CDR3 totals 16 residues. Trimming removed 2 bases at V and 2 bases at J, with 13 bases between. Points on this clone: The antigen is unknown.

The chain links TRBV4-1 to TRBJ2-1; D might be TRBD1 (6 bases). Sequencing used naive CD4+ T cells sorted from blood. Subset meaning: CD45RA+ positively selected. The sequence was obtained from a man between 18 and 29 years old in good health. The CDR3: CASSQPLRTAYNEQFF. DNA for the CDR3: TGCGCCAGCAGCCAACCCTTGCGGACAGCCTACAATGAGCAGTTCTTC.